This T cell receptor (beta chain) appears in the sequencing data of a study of blood T cell repertoires in COVID-19. The method was immunoSEQ multiplex PCR; TCRdb's version includes in-frame clones alone and lacks a portion of them. The data hold 120,000 to 150,000 clones, with 65% to 85% observed a single time. Germline assignment: CDR1 LGHNA and CDR2 YSLEER. Between the trimmed V and J ends, which lost 3 bases and 3 bases, there was a span of 14 bases. The CDR3 is made up of 15 amino acids. The TCR was taken from a woman aged 50 to 65 who had been exposed to COVID-19. The chain couples TRBV4-3 to TRBJ2-5; TRBD1 is a possible D gene (6 bases). The sequenced sample consisted of PBMCs or T cells enriched from blood (not recorded which). The DNA of the CDR3 is TGCGCCAGCAGCCAGGGACCCGGACAGAAAGAGACCCAGTACTTC. Its protein is CASSQGPGQKETQYF.